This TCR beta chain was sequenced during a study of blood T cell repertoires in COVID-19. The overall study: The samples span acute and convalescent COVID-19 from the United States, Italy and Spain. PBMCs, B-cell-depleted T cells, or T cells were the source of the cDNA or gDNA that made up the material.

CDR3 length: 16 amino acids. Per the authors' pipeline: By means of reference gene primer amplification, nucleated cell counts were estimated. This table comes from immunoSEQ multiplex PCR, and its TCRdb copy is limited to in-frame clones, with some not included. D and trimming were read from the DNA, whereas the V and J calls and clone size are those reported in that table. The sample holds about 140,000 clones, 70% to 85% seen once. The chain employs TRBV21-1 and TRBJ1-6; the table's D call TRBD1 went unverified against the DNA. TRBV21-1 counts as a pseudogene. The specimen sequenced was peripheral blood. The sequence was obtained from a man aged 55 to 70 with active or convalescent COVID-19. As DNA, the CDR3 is TGTGCCAGCAGCGCTTACCGGGACACCTATAATTCACCCCTCCACTTT. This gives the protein CASSAYRDTYNSPLHF.